This T cell receptor beta chain was identified in a study of T cells in Graves' hyperthyroidism and ophthalmopathy. Overall study results and limits: Appearing also in blood were most of the thyroid clonotypes expanded above 0.001.

Germline CDR1 SGHTS, CDR2 YDEGEE. Trimming took off 6 bases at V and 11 bases at J, with 23 bases between the two ends. The CDR3 loop spans 14 amino acids. From 9 to 10 ml of fresh peripheral blood, PBMCs were isolated. TCR beta CDR3 sequences were amplified from RNA transcripts. Using the HTBI primer set, a first-round RT-PCR was run on the TCR CDR3. One entry per CDR3 protein results from TCRdb running MiXCR on the multiplex PCR reads. The table includes about 300,000 distinct CDR3 sequences, roughly a fifth detected once. On this clonotype: Its antigen remains unidentified.

The V and J genes are TRBV5-8 and TRBJ1-1; TRBD1 might be the D (5 bases). The sample taken for sequencing was blood. The receptor was derived from a man aged 50-60 years with Graves' ophthalmopathy. CDR3 in DNA: TGTGCCAGCATCCCGGGTCTCGGGGTACGACAGGCTTTCTTT. Protein: CASIPGLGVRQAFF.